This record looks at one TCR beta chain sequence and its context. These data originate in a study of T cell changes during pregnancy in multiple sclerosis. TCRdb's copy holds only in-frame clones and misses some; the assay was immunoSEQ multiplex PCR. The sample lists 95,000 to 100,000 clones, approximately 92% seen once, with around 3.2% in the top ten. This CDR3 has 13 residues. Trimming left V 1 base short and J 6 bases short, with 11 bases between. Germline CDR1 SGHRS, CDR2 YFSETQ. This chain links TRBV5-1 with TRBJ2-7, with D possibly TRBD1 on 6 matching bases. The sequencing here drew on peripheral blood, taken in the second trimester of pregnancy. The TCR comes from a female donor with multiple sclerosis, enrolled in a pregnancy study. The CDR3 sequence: CASSLKSGAEQYF. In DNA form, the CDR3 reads TGCGCCAGCAGCTTGAAATCAGGGGCCGAGCAGTACTTC.